Sequencing of this TCR beta chain was carried out in a study of T cell repertoires in cytomegalovirus infection. Study background: Peptides in the study included HLA-C-restricted and HLA-B-restricted CMV epitopes. A matching HLA type, together with CMV infection, was signaled by public TCR beta signatures.

Germline V CDR1 and CDR2: DFQATT, SNEGSKA (reference sequence). This CDR3 has 18 amino acids. The ends were cut back, 0 bases at V and 0 bases at J, with 15 bases in the middle. As concerns this clonotype: Its target is not known.

Points from the study as a whole: Clonotype analysis showed dominance of the ex vivo response by HLA-C-restricted CMV-specific TCR beta clonotypes. Identification of carriers of CMV plus the relevant HLA was achieved through cumulative public TCR beta family frequency.

TCRdb independently ran MiXCR on the reads; one entry per CDR3 protein. This table has more than 110,000 distinct CDR3 sequences, more than 25% appearing once. Sequencing used CD8+ T cells from cultured PBMCs, obtained from culture after CMV antigen stimulation. The rearrangement links TRBV20-1 to TRBJ1-6; weak D call: TRBD1 (5 bases). This receptor was obtained from a human donor in good health (CMV status not recorded). Some clones in this sample may be carry-over from other donors' samples. CDR3: CSAREFQAGTSYNSPLHF. The CDR3 DNA reads TGCAGTGCTAGAGAATTCCAGGCCGGGACCTCCTATAATTCACCCCTCCACTTT.